This entry lists 11 T cell receptor beta chains sequenced from one sample in a study of cytomegalovirus exposure and HLA in healthy donors. Some clones are missing from TCRdb's copy, which holds only in-frame ones; the method was immunoSEQ multiplex PCR. The sample carries around 220,000 clones, around nine tenths recorded once. Sequences were obtained from PBMCs. These receptors were collected from a woman between 18 and 29 years old in good health and CMV-seronegative.

The chain employs TRBV19 and TRBJ1-5; 7 bases agree with TRBD1. After removal of 1 base from V and 4 bases from J, the junction contained 4 bases not matched to a gene. The germline V gene has CDR1 LNHDA and CDR2 SQIVND (reference sequence). The CDR3 extends over 15 amino acids. CDR3 sequence: CASSIGQGANQPQHF. CDR3 in DNA: TGTGCCAGTAGTATAGGACAGGGAGCAAATCAGCCCCAGCATTTT. Combining the CDR3 with reference TRBV19 and TRBJ1-5 gives the whole variable domain DGGITQSPKYLFRKEGQNVTLSCEQNLNHDAMYWYRQDPGQGLRLIYYSQIVNDFQKGDIAEGYSVSREKKESFPLTVTSAQKNPTAFYLCASSIGQGANQPQHFGDGTRLSIL.

This chain joins TRBV5-1 and TRBJ2-3; possibly TRBD1 for D (5 bases). Trimming left V 0 bases short and J 2 bases short, with 10 bases between. The CDR3 contains 15 residues. The germline V gene encodes CDR1 SGHRS and CDR2 YFSETQ. Here the CDR3 reads CASSLDRGHTDTQYF. The CDR3 nucleotides read TGCGCCAGCAGCTTGGATCGCGGACACACAGATACGCAGTATTTT.

The chain employs TRBV5-1 and TRBJ2-1, with D possibly TRBD1 on 6 matching bases. Germline V CDR1 and CDR2: SGHRS, YFSETQ. The CDR3 covers 12 residues. Trimming cost V 4 bases and J 7 bases, with 9 bases left between them. CDR3 residues: CASSGDRNEQFF. The CDR3 DNA reads TGCGCCAGCAGCGGCGACAGGAATGAGCAGTTCTTC.

The CDR3 DNA sequence: TGTGCCAGCTCACCAGGGAGCGGCTACACCTTC. Translated, it gives CASSPGSGYTF. The V gene is TRBV18, the J gene TRBJ1-2; no reliable D call. Per germline, CDR1 KGHSH and CDR2 LQKENI. The ends were cut back, 2 bases at V and 8 bases at J, with 6 bases in the middle. The CDR3 is made up of 11 amino acids.

The chain employs TRBV29-1 and TRBJ1-1; D might be TRBD1 (5 bases). The V and J ends lost 6 bases and 1 base respectively, with 15 bases between them. Germline V CDR1 and CDR2: SQVTM, ANQGSEA. The CDR3 consists of 14 residues. The CDR3 DNA follows: TGCAGCGTCGCCCGGGAGGGGCGGAACACTGAAGCTTTCTTT. Its translation: CSVAREGRNTEAFF. The complete variable domain, with remaining parts taken from reference TRBV29-1 and TRBJ1-1, reads SAVISQKPSRDICQRGTSLTIQCQVDSQVTMMFWYRQQPGQSLTLIATANQGSEATYESGFVIDKFPISRPNLTFSTLTVSNMSPEDSSIYLCSVAREGRNTEAFFGQGTRLTVV.

The rearrangement uses TRBV28 and TRBJ2-7, with TRBD1 matching over 9 bases. There are 17 residues in the CDR3. The germline gives CDR1 MDHEN, CDR2 SYDVKM. The V gene end was trimmed by 5 bases and the J gene end by 2 bases; junction bases not matched to a gene: 13. CDR3 amino acids: CASSPSYRGPQTYEQYF. CDR3 DNA: TGTGCCAGCAGTCCCTCCTACAGGGGGCCCCAAACCTACGAGCAGTACTTC.

The table lists this clone with many counts. The chain joins TRBV11-2 to TRBJ1-1, with 8 bases matching TRBD1. The CDR3 length is 16 residues. CDR1 SGHAT and CDR2 FQNNGV come from the germline V gene. The V gene end was trimmed by 0 bases and the J gene end by 1 base; junction bases not matched to a gene: 4. The CDR3 DNA reads TGTGCCAGCAGCTTAGATACCGGGACAGGGAACACTGAAGCTTTCTTT. This sequence encodes CASSLDTGTGNTEAFF.

The chain employs TRBV6-1 and TRBJ2-7; D is unresolved. The germline CDR1 and CDR2 sequences are MNHNS and SASEGT. This CDR3 comprises 14 residues. V shed 4 bases and J shed 5 bases, with 15 bases lying between them. CDR3: CASSVRHRDDEQYF. DNA of the CDR3: TGTGCCAGCAGTGTGCGACATCGTGACGACGAGCAGTACTTC.

A word on this clone: The junction departs from the called germline gene at one end, perhaps through a read error. The J gene is TRBJ2-5, the V gene TRBV10-3, with TRBD2 as a possible D gene (5 bases). The CDR3 sequence is 13 residues long. From germline, CDR1 is ENHRY and CDR2 SYGVKD. The CDR3 region has the DNA TGTGCCATCAATGAGGGAGACCGGGAGACCCAGTACTTC. Protein: CAINEGDRETQYF.

This rearrangement joins TRBV11-2 to TRBJ2-1, with TRBD2 matching 8 bases. From germline, CDR1 is SGHAT and CDR2 FQNNGV. V dropped 5 bases and J dropped 6; count of bases not matched to a gene: 6. The CDR3 is made up of 14 amino acids. CDR3 sequence reads: CASSRTSRGNEQFF. CDR3 bases: TGTGCCAGCAGCCGGACTAGCCGGGGCAATGAGCAGTTCTTC.

J is TRBJ1-1 and V is TRBV7-9, with TRBD1 identical over 7 bases. The length of the CDR3 is 16 residues. The ends lost 1 base at V and 1 base at J; junction bases unmatched: 6. CDR1 is SEHNR, CDR2 FQNEAQ, per germline (reference sequence). CDR3 sequence (DNA): TGTGCCAGCAGCTTAGGGGGGCGGGACAGGAACACTGAAGCTTTCTTT. This translates into CASSLGGRDRNTEAFF.